One and the same sample provided the 8 T cell receptor beta chains below, sequenced in a study of T cells in Graves' hyperthyroidism and ophthalmopathy. Amplification targeted TCR beta CDR3 regions from RNA transcripts. During a first-round RT-PCR of the TCR CDR3, the HTBI primer set was used. MiXCR, run by TCRdb on the multiplex PCR reads, gives a single entry per CDR3 protein. The data hold fewer than 250,000 distinct CDR3 sequences, with more than 20% observed a single time. Sample: blood. All receptors derive from a woman in her 40s with Graves' ophthalmopathy.

This clonotype was counted ten times or more. The chain has TRBV6-5 and TRBJ1-1; D might be TRBD1 (6 bases). The CDR3 consists of 13 residues. V was pared by 5 bases and J by 7 bases, with 14 bases between. The V gene's germline CDR1 is MNHEY and CDR2 SVGAGI. The CDR3 reads CASSPRQADEAFF. The CDR3, as DNA: TGTGCCAGCAGTCCTCGACAGGCCGATGAAGCTTTCTTT.

V gene TRBV19 combines with J gene TRBJ1-1; no firm D call. V was pared by 6 bases and J by 1 base, with 9 bases between. CDR1 and CDR2 from the germline V gene are LNHDA and SQIVND (reference sequence). This CDR3 comprises 13 residues. This chain's CDR3 is CASSKGKNTEAFF. The CDR3 nucleotides are TGTGCCAGTAGCAAGGGAAAGAACACTGAAGCTTTCTTT.

V gene TRBV20-1 combines with J gene TRBJ2-5; tentative D call: TRBD1 (5 bases). Germline CDR1 DFQATT, CDR2 SNEGSKA (reference sequence). CDR3 length equals 13 residues. V dropped 1 base and J dropped 7 bases, with 13 bases sitting between them. CDR3 in DNA: TGCAGTGCTAGAGGGACACCATGGGGGACCCAGTACTTC. It translates to CSARGTPWGTQYF.

The gene calls are TRBV20-1 and TRBJ1-1; perhaps TRBD1 as D (5 bases). This CDR3 contains 13 residues. V was pared by 3 bases and J by 3 bases, with 11 bases between. Looked up from germline, CDR1 is DFQATT and CDR2 is SNEGSKA (reference sequence). CDR3 sequence reads: CSASAGVDTEAFF. DNA of the CDR3: TGCAGTGCTAGCGCGGGGGTGGACACTGAAGCTTTCTTT.

This clonotype was seen repeatedly, ten times or more. This chain uses TRBV15 with TRBJ2-2; D not resolved. The CDR3 sequence is 14 residues long. CDR1 and CDR2 from the germline V gene are LNHNV and YYDKDF (reference sequence). Trimming removed 0 bases at V and 6 bases at J, with 8 bases between. CDR3 nucleotides: TGTGCCACCAGCAGAGATCCCCAGCCCGGGGAGCTGTTTTTT. It encodes CATSRDPQPGELFF.

This clonotype was counted a few times. The chain joins TRBV6-5 to TRBJ2-5, with 8 bases that match TRBD1. The length of the CDR3 is 16 residues. V lost 4 bases, J lost 2 bases, and 9 bases stayed unmatched. CDR1 and CDR2 from the germline V gene are MNHEY and SVGAGI. In nucleotides, the CDR3 is TGTGCCAGCAGTTTGGGTCGTGACAGGGGACAAGAGACCCAGTACTTC. Translated: CASSLGRDRGQETQYF.

This clonotype was seen many times. The chain employs TRBV6-5 and TRBJ1-6; D perhaps matches TRBD1 (5 bases). This CDR3 comprises 18 residues. Trimming removed 5 bases from V and 6 bases from J, with 23 bases in between. Germline V gene sequence: CDR1 MNHEY, CDR2 SVGAGI. CDR3 nucleotide sequence: TGTGCCAGCAGTCCCTCGCCAGCCGGGGCAGGAACTAATTCACCCCTCCACTTT. Protein: CASSPSPAGAGTNSPLHF.

This chain connects TRBV12-3 or TRBV12-4 to TRBJ2-7, with D uncertain. The CDR3 runs 11 residues. Trimming removed 1 base from V and 9 bases from J, with 7 bases in between. The CDR3 protein is CASSLGVGQYF. The CDR3 region has the DNA TGTGCCAGCAGTTTAGGTGTGGGGCAGTACTTC.